Presented here are 6 T cell receptor beta chains from one specimen sequenced in a study of T cells in Graves' hyperthyroidism and ophthalmopathy. Amplification yielded TCR beta CDR3 regions, with RNA transcripts as the source. The study used the HTBI primer set for a first-round RT-PCR of the TCR CDR3. TCRdb processed the multiplex PCR reads anew with MiXCR; each CDR3 protein has one entry. The sample gives around 700,000 distinct CDR3 sequences, under 45% of which show up once; roughly 31% is in the top ten. The sequenced sample consisted of blood. The source is a woman aged 40-49 years with Graves' hyperthyroidism.

This clonotype appeared a few times. V is TRBV7-9 and J is TRBJ1-1; a weak D match, TRBD1 (6 bases). The V end was cut by 5 bases, the J end by 5 bases, with 18 bases between. The CDR3 extends over 15 amino acids. Germline V gene lookup returns CDR1 SEHNR and CDR2 FQNEAQ (reference sequence). This CDR3 reads CASSPFRGGRTEAFF. CDR3 coding DNA: TGTGCCAGCAGCCCATTTAGGGGGGGTAGGACTGAAGCTTTCTTT.

The chain links TRBV20-1 to TRBJ2-5; 8 positions match TRBD2. The V gene end was trimmed by 1 base and the J gene end by 1 base; junction bases not matched to a gene: 11. The CDR3 contains 17 residues. CDR1 and CDR2 from the germline V gene are DFQATT and SNEGSKA (reference sequence). As DNA, the CDR3 is TGCAGTGCTAGAGTCAGAGGTTTAGCGGGGATCCAAGAGACCCAGTACTTC. Protein: CSARVRGLAGIQETQYF.

This clonotype was seen at least ten times. An end of the junction does not agree with germline; a read error may underlie this. This chain connects TRBV7-7 to TRBJ2-7; possibly TRBD1 or TRBD2 for D (6 bases each). There are 13 residues in the CDR3. Germline-derived CDR1 and CDR2 are SSHAT and FNYEAQ (reference sequence). CDR3 protein: CASSLAGAGEQYF. For the CDR3, the DNA is TGTGCTAGCAGCTTAGCAGGGGCGGGAGAGCAGTACTTC.

This chain joins TRBV12-3 or TRBV12-4 and TRBJ1-1; D remains unclear. The CDR3 has 12 residues. Trimming took 3 bases from V and 7 from J, leaving 9 bases between them. This CDR3 reads CASSLSTDEAFF. CDR3 DNA: TGTGCCAGCAGTTTGAGTACAGATGAAGCTTTCTTT.

As regards this clonotype: The DNA is omitted, as the CDR3 cannot be located on it reliably, and the CDR3 follows TCRdb's listing. The chain has TRBV5-1 and TRBJ2-2; the tabulated D call, TRBD2, remains unverified against the DNA. The CDR3 sequence runs 17 residues, both termini included. Germline lookup yields CDR1 SGHRS and CDR2 YFSETQ. CDR3 loop: CASSPLAEGRTPGSCFF.

This clonotype was seen many times. The CDR3 loop reads CASGDYQETQYF. CDR3 bases: TGTGCCAGTGGGGACTACCAAGAGACCCAGTACTTC. The V and J genes are TRBV6-6 and TRBJ2-5; a weak D match, TRBD2 (6 bases). Trimming removed 9 bases from V and 0 bases from J, with 8 bases in between. CDR1 MNHNY and CDR2 SVGAGI come from the germline V gene (reference sequence). The CDR3 loop spans 12 amino acids.